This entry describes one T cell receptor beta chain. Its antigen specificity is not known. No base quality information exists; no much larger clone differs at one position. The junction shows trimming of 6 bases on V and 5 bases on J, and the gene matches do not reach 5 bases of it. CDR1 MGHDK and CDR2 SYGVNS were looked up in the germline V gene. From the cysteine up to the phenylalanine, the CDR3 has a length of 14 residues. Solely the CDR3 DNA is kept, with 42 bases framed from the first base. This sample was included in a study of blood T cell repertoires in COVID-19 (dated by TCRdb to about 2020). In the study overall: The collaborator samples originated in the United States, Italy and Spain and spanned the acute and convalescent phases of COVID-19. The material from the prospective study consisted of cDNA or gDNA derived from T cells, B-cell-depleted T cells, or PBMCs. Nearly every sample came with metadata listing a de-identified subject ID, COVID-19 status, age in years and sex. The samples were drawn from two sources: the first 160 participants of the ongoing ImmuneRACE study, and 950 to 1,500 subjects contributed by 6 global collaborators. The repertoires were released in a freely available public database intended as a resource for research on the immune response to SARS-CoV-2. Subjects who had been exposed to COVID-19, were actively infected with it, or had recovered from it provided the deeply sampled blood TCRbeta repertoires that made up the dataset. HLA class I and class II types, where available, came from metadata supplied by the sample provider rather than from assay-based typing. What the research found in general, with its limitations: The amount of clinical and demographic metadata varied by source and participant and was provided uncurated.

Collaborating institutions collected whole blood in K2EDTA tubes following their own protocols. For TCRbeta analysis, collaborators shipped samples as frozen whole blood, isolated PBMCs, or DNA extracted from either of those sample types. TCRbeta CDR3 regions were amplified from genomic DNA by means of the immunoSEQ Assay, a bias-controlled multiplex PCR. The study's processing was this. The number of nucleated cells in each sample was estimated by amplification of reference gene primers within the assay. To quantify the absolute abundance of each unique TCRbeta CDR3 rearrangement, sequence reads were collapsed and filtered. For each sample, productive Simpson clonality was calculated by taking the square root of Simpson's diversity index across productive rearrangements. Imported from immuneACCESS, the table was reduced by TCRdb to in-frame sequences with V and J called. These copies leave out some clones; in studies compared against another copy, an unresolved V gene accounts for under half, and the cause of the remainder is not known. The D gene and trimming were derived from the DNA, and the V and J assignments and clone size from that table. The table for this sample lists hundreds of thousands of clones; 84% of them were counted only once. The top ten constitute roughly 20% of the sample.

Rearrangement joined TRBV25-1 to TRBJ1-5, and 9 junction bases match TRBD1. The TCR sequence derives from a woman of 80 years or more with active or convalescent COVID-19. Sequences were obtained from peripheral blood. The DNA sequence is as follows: TGTGCCAGCAGACAAACAGGGGGCGATCAGCCCCAGCATTTT. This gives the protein CASRQTGGDQPQHF.